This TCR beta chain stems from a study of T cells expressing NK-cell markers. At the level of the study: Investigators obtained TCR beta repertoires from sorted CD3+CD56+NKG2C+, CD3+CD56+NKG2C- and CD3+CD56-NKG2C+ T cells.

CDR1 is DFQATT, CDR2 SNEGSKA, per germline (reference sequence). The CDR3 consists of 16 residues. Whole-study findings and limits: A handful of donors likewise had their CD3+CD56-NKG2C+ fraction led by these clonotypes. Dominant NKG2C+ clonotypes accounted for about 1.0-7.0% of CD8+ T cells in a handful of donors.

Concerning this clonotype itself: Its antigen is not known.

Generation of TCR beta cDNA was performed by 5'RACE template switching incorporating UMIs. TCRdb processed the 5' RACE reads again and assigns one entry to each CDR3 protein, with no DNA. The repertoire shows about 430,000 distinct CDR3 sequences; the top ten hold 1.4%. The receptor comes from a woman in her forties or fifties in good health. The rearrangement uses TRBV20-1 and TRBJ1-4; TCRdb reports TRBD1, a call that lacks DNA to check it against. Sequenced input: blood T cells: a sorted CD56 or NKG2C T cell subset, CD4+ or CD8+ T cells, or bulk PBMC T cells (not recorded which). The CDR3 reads CSARDGSGQNHEKLFF.